The present T cell receptor (beta chain) was sequenced within a study of metastatic and nonmetastatic thyroid tumors. Study summary: Across blood and tumor or nodule tissue, repertoires from malignant and benign thyroid patients were compared with one another.

Turning to this clone: Its antigen is unknown. One end of the junction fails to match germline, which may point to a read error.

Study findings and constraints: As reported, TCR beta diversity in blood and tumor was significantly higher in malignant thyroid tumors than in benign nodules.

TCRdb called clones again from the PCR reads with MiXCR. Among approximately 41,000 clones listed, around 28% were seen once. The CDR3 is 14 amino acids. Looked up from germline, CDR1 is LNHNV and CDR2 is YYDKDF (reference sequence). The entire patient cohort was treatment-naive prior to thyroid surgery. This chain joins TRBV15 and TRBJ2-7; 8 bases map to TRBD1. Sequencing was done on a sample of blood. This receptor was obtained from a male donor with papillary thyroid cancer or a benign thyroid nodule (not recorded which). Some clones in this sample may be carry-over from other donors' samples. The chain's CDR3 is CATSSPYIGQGKSF. The CDR3 DNA is TGTGCCACCAGCAGCCCCTACATCGGACAGGGCAAGAGTTTC.